This is a list of T cell receptor beta chains from one sample in a study of T cell repertoires in aging, cancer and after chemotherapy. TCRdb called the multiplex PCR reads again in MiXCR, with one record for every CDR3 protein. The sample records some 10,000 distinct CDR3 sequences, 35% to 50% being singletons. The source material was blood. These receptors were obtained from a human donor in good health. Each CDR3 is given with its conserved first and last residue. The D gene is left open where the match is weak. Clone size is stated in some rows and not others, as once, few, many or a class when expanded.

v_call	d_call	j_call	clone_size	cdr3_aa	cdr3_nt
TRBV19	NA	TRBJ2-7	NA	CASSMAERTYEQYF	TGTGCCAGTAGTATGGCAGAAAGAACCTACGAGCAGTACTTC
TRBV6-2/TRBV6-3	NA	TRBJ2-1	NA	CASSNLNEQFF	TGTGCCAGCTCGAATCTCAATGAGCAGTTCTTC
TRBV19	NA	TRBJ1-5	NA	CASSIAGGPQHF	TGTGCCAGTAGTATAGCCGGGGGACCCCAACATTTT
TRBV6-5	TRBD1	TRBJ1-3	few	CASSYSSSGGVSGNTIYF	TGTGCCAGCAGTTACTCCTCGTCAGGGGGCGTCTCTGGAAACACCATATATTTT
TRBV5-6	NA	TRBJ1-1	NA	CASSDLTEGTEAFF	TGTGCCAGCAGTGACCTAACAGAAGGCACTGAAGCTTTCTTT
TRBV7-2	TRBD1	TRBJ1-1	few	CASSLGLGTGDWAFF	TGTGCCAGCAGCCTAGGCCTCGGGACAGGGGACTGGGCTTTCTTT
TRBV7-3	NA	TRBJ2-2	NA	CASSVDSNTGELFF	TGTGCCAGCAGCGTGGACAGTAACACCGGGGAGCTGTTTTTT
TRBV4-1	TRBD1	TRBJ2-1	few	CASSQVTGVDGDEQFF	TGCGCCAGCAGCCAAGTTACAGGGGTTGATGGGGATGAGCAGTTCTTC
TRBV6-5	NA	TRBJ2-3	few	CASSYGGSGTQYF	TGTGCCAGCAGTTACGGGGGTTCCGGAACGCAGTATTTT
TRBV12-3/TRBV12-4	NA	TRBJ1-2	few	CASSLGERGGYTF	TGTGCCAGCAGTTTAGGAGAGAGGGGTGGCTACACCTTC
TRBV5-1	TRBD2	TRBJ2-7	NA	CASSEGLAGVYEQYF	TGCGCCAGCAGCGAGGGACTAGCGGGGGTCTACGAGCAGTACTTC
TRBV6-5	TRBD1	TRBJ1-4	few	CASSYRRGTGVEKLFF	TGTGCCAGCAGTTACCGACGTGGGACAGGGGTTGAAAAACTGTTTTTT
TRBV6-2/TRBV6-3	NA	TRBJ2-7	few	CASLPGPSYEQYF	TGTGCCAGCCTCCCCGGACCCTCCTACGAGCAGTACTTC
TRBV28	NA	TRBJ1-3	NA	CASVDRAAGNTIYF	TGTGCCAGCGTGGACAGAGCGGCAGGAAACACCATATATTTT
TRBV6-1	NA	TRBJ1-4	NA	CATEQGSEKLFF	TGTGCCACCGAACAGGGAAGTGAAAAACTGTTTTTT